Shown below are 24 T cell receptor beta chains from a single sample sequenced in a study of blood T cell repertoires in COVID-19. Using immunoSEQ multiplex PCR, the repertoire was profiled, and TCRdb retains in-frame clones only, with some absent. The sample has about 200,000 clones; roughly 89% are singletons. Input material: peripheral blood. These TCRs come from a man in his 60s who had recovered from COVID-19.

The chain combines TRBV12-3 or TRBV12-4 with TRBJ2-7, with TRBD1 matching 10 bases. The CDR3 runs to 12 residues. J was trimmed by 6 bases and V by 10 bases; bases with no gene match: 6. The CDR3 region is CATGTGVSEQYF. CDR3 DNA sequence: TGTGCCACGGGGACAGGGGTTAGCGAGCAGTACTTC.

This CDR3 reads CASGTRGPQHF. DNA for the CDR3: TGTGCCAGCGGCACCCGCGGGCCCCAGCATTTT. The rearrangement uses TRBV12-3 or TRBV12-4 and TRBJ1-5; D is uncertain. V was pared by 8 bases and J by 9 bases, with 11 bases between. The CDR3 has 11 amino acids.

The genes are TRBV7-9 and TRBJ2-1; D is uncertain. The CDR3 is 13 residues long. Germline-derived CDR1 and CDR2 are SEHNR and FQNEAQ (reference sequence). Trimming took 1 base from V and 5 from J, leaving 6 bases between them. The CDR3 nucleotides are TGTGCCAGCAGCTTAGTACAGAACAATGAGCAGTTCTTC. Protein sequence: CASSLVQNNEQFF. Drawing the rest from reference TRBV7-9 and TRBJ2-1, the complete variable domain is DTGVSQNPRHKITKRGQNVTFRCDPISEHNRLYWYRQTLGQGPEFLTYFQNEAQLEKSRLLSDRFSAERPKGSFSTLEIQRTEQGDSAMYLCASSLVQNNEQFFGPGTRLTVL.

The chain is built from TRBV19 and TRBJ1-1; 7 bases match TRBD1. Per the germline V gene, CDR1 is LNHDA and CDR2 is SQIVND (reference sequence). The CDR3 sequence is 15 residues long. V lost 7 bases and J lost 4; bases outside the gene matches: 12. This chain's CDR3 is CASIRQGTLATEAFF. The CDR3 coding sequence is TGTGCCAGTATCCGACAGGGAACCTTGGCCACTGAAGCTTTCTTT.

This rearrangement joins TRBV11-2 to TRBJ2-7; D is perhaps TRBD2 (6 bases). V was shortened by 4 bases and J by 6 bases, with 10 bases between the two germline ends. The CDR3 contains 12 residues. Germline V gene data show CDR1 as SGHAT and CDR2 as FQNNGV. The DNA for the CDR3 is TGTGCCAGCAGCTGGACGGAGGGCGAGCAGTACTTC. Its protein product is CASSWTEGEQYF. Variable domain in full (rest from reference TRBV11-2 and TRBJ2-7): EAGVAQSPRYKIIEKRQSVAFWCNPISGHATLYWYQQILGQGPKLLIQFQNNGVVDDSQLPKDRFSAERLKGVDSTLKIQPAKLEDSAVYLCASSWTEGEQYFGPGTRLTVT.

CDR3 nucleotides: TGTGCCAGCAGTCGGGACAGGGTAACGGCCGGGGAGCTGTTTTTT. Its protein is CASSRDRVTAGELFF. The V call is TRBV27, the J call TRBJ2-2, with 9 bases that match TRBD1. Per germline, CDR1 MNHEY and CDR2 SMNVEV (reference sequence). V gave up 5 bases and J gave up 6 bases; unmatched junction bases: 7. This CDR3 has 15 amino acids.

This sequence joins TRBV28 and TRBJ1-2, with a weak D call TRBD1 (5 bases). Trimming removed 6 bases at V and 4 bases at J, with 18 bases between. The CDR3 has 15 amino acids. CDR1 and CDR2 (germline): MDHEN, SYDVKM. CDR3 loop: CASSPGGSTFYGYTF. DNA of the CDR3: TGTGCCAGCAGCCCCGGGGGGTCGACCTTCTATGGCTACACCTTC.

The rearrangement links TRBV4-1 to TRBJ2-1; no clear D gene. The germline V gene has CDR1 MGHRA and CDR2 YSYEKL. This CDR3 region has 15 residues. V was pared by 4 bases and J by 0 bases, with 10 bases between. The CDR3 DNA reads as TGCGCCAGCAGCCGGCTAGGAGCCTCCTACAATGAGCAGTTCTTC. Residues: CASSRLGASYNEQFF.

This chain joins TRBV5-8 and TRBJ2-1, with TRBD1 matching over 7 bases. Germline CDR1 and CDR2: SGHTS and YDEGEE. V was clipped by 2 bases and J by 4 bases; unmatched bases: 6. This CDR3 comprises 15 residues. The DNA for the CDR3 is TGTGCCAGCAGCTTAGGGGACAGCTTGTACAATGAGCAGTTCTTC. Protein product: CASSLGDSLYNEQFF.

The rearrangement joins TRBV27 to TRBJ1-5; the match to TRBD1 covers 7 bases. This CDR3 contains 14 residues. Germline-derived CDR1 and CDR2 are MNHEY and SMNVEV (reference sequence). V trimming: 7 bases; J trimming: 8 bases; junction bases outside the gene matches: 11. The CDR3 is CASNPQGGKEPQHF. The CDR3 region has the DNA TGTGCCAGCAACCCCCAGGGGGGTAAAGAGCCCCAGCATTTT.

J is TRBJ2-2 and V is TRBV9; D is unclear. There are 15 residues in the CDR3. Trimming took off 2 bases at V and 4 bases at J, with 12 bases between the two ends. CDR1 is SGDLS, CDR2 YYNGEE, per germline. The DNA for the CDR3 is TGTGCCAGCAGCGTGAGTGACACCTCCACCGGGGAGCTGTTTTTT. Translation gives CASSVSDTSTGELFF.

The chain employs TRBV2 and TRBJ1-1; the D is unclear. CDR3 length equals 13 residues. Germline V lookup: CDR1 SNHLY, CDR2 FYNNEI. The V end was cut by 6 bases, the J end by 0 bases, with 8 bases between. CDR3 DNA sequence: TGTGCCAGCAGGATACAGATGAACACTGAAGCTTTCTTT. Protein: CASRIQMNTEAFF.

This chain joins TRBV6-2 or TRBV6-3 and TRBJ2-2, with TRBD1 matching over 8 bases. The length of the CDR3 is 16 residues. With V trimmed by 4 bases and J by 6 bases, 10 bases remained unmatched. Germline CDR1 is MNHEY and CDR2 is SVGEGT. Here the CDR3 DNA reads TGTGCCAGCAGTTCGAGGACAGGGTCTCCTTCCGGGGAGCTGTTTTTT. Encoded protein: CASSSRTGSPSGELFF.

This clone appeared a few times. V gene TRBV28 combines with J gene TRBJ2-1; TRBD1 matches 8 bases. The germline CDR1 and CDR2 sequences are MDHEN and SYDVKM. The length of the CDR3 is 13 residues. Unmatched junction bases numbered 4, after V lost 5 bases and J lost 7 bases. The CDR3 nucleotides are TGTGCCAGCAGTCCGACAGGGGAGAATGAGCAGTTCTTC. It yields the protein CASSPTGENEQFF.

The chain recombines TRBV27 with TRBJ2-1; the match to TRBD1 covers 8 bases. The CDR3 is 14 amino acids. Trimming took 5 bases from V and 8 from J; bases not matched to a gene: 8. Germline V CDR1 and CDR2: MNHEY, SMNVEV (reference sequence). CDR3 DNA sequence: TGTGCCAGCAGTAGGGTGGACAGGGTAGATGAGCAGTTCTTC. Its protein product is CASSRVDRVDEQFF.

The chain combines TRBV7-8 with TRBJ1-1, with TRBD1 matching 11 bases. The V gene's germline CDR1 is SGHVS and CDR2 FQNEAQ. The CDR3 loop spans 18 amino acids. V lost 5 bases to trimming and J lost 0 bases; unmatched junction nucleotides: 11. Here the CDR3 DNA reads TGTGCCAGCAGCACGAAGGCCGGACAGGGGGCTTTGAACACTGAAGCTTTCTTT. Translation: CASSTKAGQGALNTEAFF.

The chain links TRBV4-1 to TRBJ2-7, with D possibly TRBD1 on 6 matching bases. Trimming removed 0 bases at V and 3 bases at J, with 12 bases between. Germline CDR1 reads MGHRA; CDR2 reads YSYEKL. The CDR3 is 15 residues long. The CDR3 sequence: CASSQDGGQLYEQYF. The CDR3 DNA is TGCGCCAGCAGCCAAGATGGTGGACAGCTCTACGAGCAGTACTTC.

V usage is TRBV10-2 and J usage is TRBJ2-2; TRBD1 might be the D (6 bases). The germline V gene has CDR1 WSHSY and CDR2 SAAADI. This CDR3 contains 15 residues. V was trimmed by 0 bases and J by 4 bases, leaving 9 bases between them. The CDR3 loop reads CASSESTGFTGELFF. Written as DNA, the CDR3 is TGCGCCAGCAGTGAGTCTACAGGGTTCACCGGGGAGCTGTTTTTT.

The V call is TRBV9, the J call TRBJ2-5; 13 positions match TRBD2. This CDR3 is built from 16 residues. V trimming: 3 bases; J trimming: 1 base; junction bases outside the gene matches: 3. From germline, CDR1 is SGDLS and CDR2 YYNGEE. The CDR3: CASSAGTSGTQETQYF. Written as DNA, the CDR3 is TGTGCCAGCAGCGCCGGGACTAGCGGGACCCAAGAGACCCAGTACTTC.

J is TRBJ2-5 and V is TRBV29-1, with TRBD1 identical over 8 bases. Germline CDR1 SQVTM, CDR2 ANQGSEA. The CDR3 sequence is 14 residues long. With 2 bases clipped from V and 1 base from J, the junction kept 3 bases outside the gene matches. In DNA, the CDR3 is TGCAGCGTTGAACGCGACAGGGGCCAAGAGACCCAGTACTTC. It is translated as CSVERDRGQETQYF.

This sequence joins TRBV15 and TRBJ2-3; 12 bases align to TRBD2. This CDR3 has 16 amino acids. Germline V CDR1 and CDR2: LNHNV, YYDKDF (reference sequence). The V segment lost 5 bases and the J segment 1 base; nucleotides outside the gene matches: 4. The CDR3, as DNA: TGTGCCACCAGCGCCCGACTAGCGGGGGGCACAGATACGCAGTATTTT. It is translated as CATSARLAGGTDTQYF.

The chain links TRBV19 to TRBJ1-2; tentatively, D is TRBD1 (5 bases). Germline values: CDR1 LNHDA, CDR2 SQIVND (reference sequence). This CDR3 contains 14 residues. Trimming took off 8 bases at V and 4 bases at J, with 17 bases between the two ends. The CDR3 sequence: CASRAGLYSYGYTF. In nucleotides, the CDR3 is TGTGCCAGTCGCGCAGGGTTATATAGCTATGGCTACACCTTC.

The chain employs TRBV19 and TRBJ1-4; 7 nucleotides align to TRBD1. Germline values: CDR1 LNHDA, CDR2 SQIVND (reference sequence). Unmatched junction bases numbered 5, after V lost 6 bases and J lost 4 bases. The CDR3 is made up of 14 amino acids. For the CDR3, the DNA is TGTGCCAGTAGCCGGGGACAGCTTAATGAAAAACTGTTTTTT. Its protein is CASSRGQLNEKLFF.

The CDR3 spells CASSTGGDTEAFF. CDR3 bases: TGTGCCAGCTCAACAGGGGGCGACACTGAAGCTTTCTTT. V and J are TRBV18 and TRBJ1-1; 9 nucleotides agree with TRBD1. Trimming cost V 5 bases and J 3 bases; bases outside gene matches: 1. The CDR3 covers 13 residues. In germline, CDR1 is KGHSH, CDR2 LQKENI.